Listed here is a single TCR beta chain. The antigen remains undetermined. These data are taken from a study of T-cell memory formation after mild COVID-19. The study, taken as a whole, reports: Whether second-wave clones peaking at day 37 were SARS-CoV-2 specific went unconfirmed. Pre-infection memory contained some responding clones, which suggested that cross-reactive memory had joined. Clones which contracted sat mainly in CM and EM if CD4+, and in EMRA if CD8+.

TCRdb itself ran the 5' RACE reads through MiXCR, one entry per CDR3 protein. This sample has 90,000 to 120,000 distinct CDR3 sequences, with roughly 11% found just once. Germline V gene lookup returns CDR1 SGHTA and CDR2 FQGNSA. The CDR3 is made up of 15 amino acids. V was shortened by 1 base and J by 1 base, with 11 bases between the two germline ends. The chain combines TRBV7-2 with TRBJ2-7; TRBD1 is a possible D gene (5 bases). The sample consisted of PBMCs or a T cell subset sorted from them (not recorded which). The TCR comes from a man in his late teens or twenties who had mild COVID-19 (a few samples of this study predate the infection). Cell type and time point are not known. CDR3 protein: CASSLDWGRSYEQYV. DNA for the CDR3: TGTGCCAGCAGCTTAGATTGGGGCAGATCCTACGAGCAGTACGTC.